These T cell receptor beta chains were read from a single sample in a study of shared clonotypes between healthy human individuals. The assay was immunoSEQ multiplex PCR, and TCRdb's table has in-frame clones only and misses some. The sample shows about 2 million clones, roughly 96% of them seen only once. Sequenced sample: naive CD4+ T cells sorted from blood. The source of these receptors is a man aged 18 to 35 in good health. The conserved cysteine and the conserved F or W are not part of the CDR3 here. D genes are given only for firm matches.

TRBV7-3 | . | ASSFDLSTEAF
TRBV7-2 | . | ASSFGSLYEQY
TRBV11-2 | . | ASSLHRDEQY
TRBV29-1 | TRBD1 | SVRDRDFGGYT
TRBV7-2 | . | ASSLRPSSYEQY
TRBV5-1 | . | ATALRTSTDTQY
TRBV19 | TRBD1 | ASMGQGRQPQH
TRBV28 | . | ASRPTGSSPLH
TRBV18 | . | ASTDGGELF
TRBV6-1 | TRBD1 | ASRYDRAVQETQY
TRBV19 | TRBD1 | ASRPRADRVYEQY
TRBV7-2 | . | ASSRNNEQF
TRBV7-9 | TRBD2 | ASIRTSGGYNEQF
TRBV6-1 | . | ASSEGLGVYEQY
TRBV18 | . | ASSPGPPLDEKLF
TRBV18 | TRBD1 | ASSPSGTGEEQY
TRBV5-5 | . | ASSLWGTENSPLH
TRBV4-1 | . | ASSQPGERPFTDTQY
TRBV6-5 | . | ASSYRQYTEAF
TRBV15 | TRBD1 | ATSRTPQGAGFEQY
TRBV2 | . | ASSLDISGANVLT
TRBV2 | TRBD2 | ASKAGGYNEQF
TRBV18 | TRBD1 | ASSPGQGGGYT
TRBV7-2 | TRBD1 | ASSVRPGQGSEQY
TRBV6-5 | . | ASSSSGNGNTIY
TRBV7-2 | TRBD1 | ASSPWGQGTNQPQH
TRBV29-1 | TRBD2 | SVDREGTDTQY
TRBV2 | . | ASSAGGRSPYGYT
TRBV5-8 | TRBD2 | ASSREGGLLAKNIQY
TRBV5-1 | TRBD1 | ASSLGGTGFNEQY
TRBV11-1 | TRBD2 | ASSFTSGDFREQF
TRBV6-1 | . | ASSGWGATEAF
TRBV7-3 | TRBD1 | ASSALTGEYQETQY
TRBV9 | TRBD1 | ASSMTGDNEQF
TRBV10-3 | . | AISEGGKNGHYEQY
TRBV5-1 | . | ASSSQGPFGEQF
TRBV7-8 | . | ASSLVELGVGTQY
TRBV6-1 | TRBD1 | ASETGQGTNYGYT
TRBV28 | . | ASSLFLGLGVEEQY
TRBV11-2 | TRBD1 | ASSQQGTRGGYT
TRBV30 | TRBD1 | AWSPGQGSNQPQH
TRBV7-9 | . | ASSFRTDNEKLF